This T cell receptor beta chain was identified during a study of cytomegalovirus exposure and HLA in healthy donors. PCR employed 60 Vbeta and 13 Jbeta primers. Using immunoSEQ multiplex PCR, the repertoire was profiled, and TCRdb retains in-frame clones only, with some absent. The data hold some 180,000 clones, with roughly 84% observed a single time. This CDR3 has 16 amino acids. V was pared by 2 bases and J by 4 bases, with 14 bases between. Germline V gene data show CDR1 as SEHNR and CDR2 as FQNEAQ (reference sequence). The receptor was isolated from a girl under three years old in good health and CMV-seronegative. Sample: PBMCs. This sequence joins TRBV7-9 and TRBJ1-4; possible D gene TRBD1, 5 bases. CDR3 residues: CASSLSLGGDNEKLFF. The CDR3 nucleotides read TGTGCCAGCAGCTTATCCCTCGGAGGGGATAATGAAAAACTGTTTTTT.